This T cell receptor beta chain was obtained from a study of blood T cell repertoires in COVID-19. Sequenced by immunoSEQ multiplex PCR; TCRdb stores in-frame clones only, minus some. This sample has under 500,000 clones, with roughly 89% found just once. This receptor was obtained from a woman aged 25 to 39 with acute or convalescent COVID-19. The sequenced material came from peripheral blood.

CDR3: CASSPSTGNYGYTF. The CDR3 region has the DNA TGTGCCAGCAGCCCTTCCACAGGGAACTATGGCTACACCTTC. The genes are TRBV9 and TRBJ1-2; the D gene is possibly TRBD1 (6 bases). The CDR3 has 14 amino acids. Germline V gene sequence: CDR1 SGDLS, CDR2 YYNGEE. Trimming stripped 4 bases from V and 2 bases from J, with 12 bases between.